One sample yielded the 15 T cell receptor beta chains listed below, sequenced in a study of identical twins. Each CDR3 protein gets one entry after TCRdb re-called the 5' RACE reads with MiXCR. This sample has roughly 490,000 distinct CDR3 sequences, with approximately 15% found just once. These data were likewise used in another study, on yellow fever vaccine responses in identical twins.

Sequencing used CD4+ T cells sorted from blood. These receptors originate from a young woman in good health.

This chain uses TRBV6-1 with TRBJ1-6; D ambiguous. From germline, CDR1 is MNHNS and CDR2 SASEGT. The V end lost 8 bases, the J end lost 9 bases, and 14 bases lay between the germline ends. This CDR3 is built from 13 residues. The CDR3 region is CASRSLRGSPLHF. The CDR3 DNA reads TGTGCCAGCCGCTCCCTCCGCGGTTCACCCCTCCACTTT.

This clonotype occurred many times. The V and J genes are TRBV6-5 and TRBJ2-7; 9 nucleotides match TRBD1. The germline CDR1 and CDR2 sequences are MNHEY and SVGAGI. CDR3 length: 15 amino acids. V lost 0 bases to trimming and J lost 3 bases; unmatched junction nucleotides: 3. The CDR3 reads CASSYSGQGSYEQYF. In nucleotides, the CDR3 is TGTGCCAGCAGTTACTCGGGACAGGGAAGCTACGAGCAGTACTTC.

As DNA, the CDR3 is TGTGCCAGCAACCGGGACAGGGCAGTCAATGAGCAGTTCTTC. Translated, it gives CASNRDRAVNEQFF. This chain connects TRBV19 to TRBJ2-1; TRBD1 matches at 9 bases. There are 14 residues in the CDR3. Germline V gene lookup returns CDR1 LNHDA and CDR2 SQIVND (reference sequence). The V segment lost 9 bases and the J segment 6 bases; nucleotides outside the gene matches: 9.

This clonotype has only a few counts. The chain is built from TRBV29-1 and TRBJ1-1, with TRBD1 as a possible D gene (5 bases). The CDR3 length is 13 residues. CDR1 is SQVTM and CDR2 is ANQGSEA in the germline V gene. V lost 8 bases to trimming and J lost 0 bases, with 13 bases between them. The DNA for the CDR3 is TGCAGCCTTAGGACAAGCATGAACACTGAAGCTTTCTTT. Its protein is CSLRTSMNTEAFF. The full variable domain, with the rest looked up from reference TRBV29-1 and TRBJ1-1, is SAVISQKPSRDICQRGTSLTIQCQVDSQVTMMFWYRQQPGQSLTLIATANQGSEATYESGFVIDKFPISRPNLTFSTLTVSNMSPEDSSIYLCSLRTSMNTEAFFGQGTRLTVV.

This clonotype was found a few times. The rearrangement joins TRBV14 to TRBJ2-1; no firm D call. The CDR3 loop spans 14 amino acids. Germline V gives CDR1 SGHDN, CDR2 FVKESK. V was clipped by 0 bases and J by 8 bases, with 11 bases between them. CDR3 DNA sequence: TGTGCCAGCAGCCAAGAAACCAGACGGCATGAGCAGTTCTTC. As protein: CASSQETRRHEQFF.

This clonotype was detected a few times. The rearrangement uses TRBV7-2 and TRBJ1-1, with D possibly matching TRBD1 (5 bases). CDR1 and CDR2 (germline): SGHTA, FQGNSA. This CDR3 spans 14 amino acids. V shed 3 bases and J shed 6 bases, with 14 bases lying between them. The CDR3 loop reads CASSFNNRYSEAFF. The CDR3 DNA is TGTGCCAGCAGCTTTAATAACAGGTACTCTGAAGCTTTCTTT.

This chain connects TRBV12-3 or TRBV12-4 to TRBJ2-7; 7 bases match TRBD2. This CDR3 has 17 amino acids. Germline trimming cut 5 bases from V and 5 bases from J; bases unmatched to any gene: 18. DNA of the CDR3: TGTGCCAGCAGTAAGACCCAATGGGGGGGAGCGGCCAACGAGCAGTACTTC. As protein: CASSKTQWGGAANEQYF.

The chain carries TRBV7-2 and TRBJ2-1; 7 bases fit TRBD2. V gave up 1 base and J gave up 8 bases; unmatched junction bases: 5. Germline assignment: CDR1 SGHTA and CDR2 FQGNSA. This CDR3 contains 14 residues. The CDR3 DNA reads TGTGCCAGCAGCTTAGAACTAGCGATCTATGAGCAGTTCTTC. Residues: CASSLELAIYEQFF.

This chain connects TRBV12-3 or TRBV12-4 to TRBJ2-3; D is perhaps TRBD2 (6 bases). CDR3 size: 13 residues. The V and J ends lost 9 bases and 5 bases respectively, with 15 bases between them. The CDR3 bases are TGTGCCAGTACTCGGGACTGGCAAGATACGCAGTATTTT. The encoded protein is CASTRDWQDTQYF.

This clonotype was picked up a small number of times. The V and J genes are TRBV6-5 and TRBJ2-7; the match to TRBD1 covers 7 bases. CDR1 and CDR2 (germline): MNHEY, SVGAGI. V trimming: 2 bases; J trimming: 5 bases; junction bases outside the gene matches: 6. There are 14 residues in the CDR3. Written as DNA, the CDR3 is TGTGCCAGCAGTTACGTAGGACAGGCTGACGAGCAGTACTTC. Its translation is CASSYVGQADEQYF.

The sample holds a few counts of this clonotype. The gene calls are TRBV3-1 and TRBJ2-7, with 9 nucleotides matching TRBD1. CDR3 length: 16 amino acids. The germline CDR1 and CDR2 sequences are LGHDT and YNNKEL (reference sequence). The V and J ends lost 0 bases and 6 bases, in that order; junction bases with no gene match: 9. The CDR3 DNA sequence: TGTGCCAGCAGCCAAGACGGGACAGGGTTCCGTCCCGAGCAGTACTTC. It specifies CASSQDGTGFRPEQYF.

This clonotype was seen more than once but under ten times. V usage is TRBV28 and J usage is TRBJ2-7; tentatively, D is TRBD2 (6 bases). The CDR3 length is 16 residues. Germline assignment: CDR1 MDHEN and CDR2 SYDVKM. V shed 3 bases and J shed 0 bases, with 15 bases lying between them. CDR3: CASSLPAVGSSYEQYF. CDR3 DNA: TGTGCCAGCAGTTTGCCCGCGGTCGGGAGCTCCTACGAGCAGTACTTC.

The gene calls are TRBV28 and TRBJ1-2; D not resolved. CDR3 length equals 15 residues. Germline V gene lookup returns CDR1 MDHEN and CDR2 SYDVKM. V lost 4 bases and J lost 7, with 19 bases in between. The CDR3 protein is CASSSLLDPIRGYTF. The CDR3 DNA sequence: TGTGCCAGCAGTTCTCTATTAGACCCCATTCGTGGCTACACCTTC.

This clonotype showed up many times. The chain recombines TRBV5-4 with TRBJ2-7; D not resolved. This CDR3 region has 15 residues. Trimming removed 3 bases at V and 0 bases at J, with 13 bases between. Germline V lookup: CDR1 SGHNT, CDR2 YYREEE (reference sequence). Written as DNA, the CDR3 is TGTGCCAGCAGCTCATATCGAGATAGCTCCTACGAGCAGTACTTC. Translating gives CASSSYRDSSYEQYF.

This rearrangement joins TRBV10-3 to TRBJ2-2; tentatively, D is TRBD1 or TRBD2 (6 bases each). Germline V CDR1 and CDR2: ENHRY, SYGVKD. The V and J ends lost 5 bases and 3 bases respectively, with 13 bases between them. The length of the CDR3 is 15 residues. The CDR3: CAISYTGADTGELFF. DNA of the CDR3: TGTGCCATCAGTTACACGGGGGCCGACACCGGGGAGCTGTTTTTT.